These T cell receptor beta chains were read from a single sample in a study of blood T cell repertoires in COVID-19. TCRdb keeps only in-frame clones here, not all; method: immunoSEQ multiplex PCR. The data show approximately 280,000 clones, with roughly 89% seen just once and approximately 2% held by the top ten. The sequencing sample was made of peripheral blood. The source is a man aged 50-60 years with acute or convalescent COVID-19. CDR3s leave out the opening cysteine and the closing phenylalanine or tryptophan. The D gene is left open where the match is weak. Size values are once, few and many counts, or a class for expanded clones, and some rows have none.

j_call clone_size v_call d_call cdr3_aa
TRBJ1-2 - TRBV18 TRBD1 ASSPRQGAFYGYT
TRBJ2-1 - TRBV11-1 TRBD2 ASSLLAGDNEQF
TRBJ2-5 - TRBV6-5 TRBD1 ATATGGLQETQY
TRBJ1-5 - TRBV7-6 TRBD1 ASSPGQGSNQPQH
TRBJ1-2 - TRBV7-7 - ASRVRQSVMGGYT
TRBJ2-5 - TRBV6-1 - ASSEAPRETQY
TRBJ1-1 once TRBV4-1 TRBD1 AGGGTGGTEAF
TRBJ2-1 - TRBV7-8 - ASSGRRYNEQF
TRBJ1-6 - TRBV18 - ASSPGQLNSPLH
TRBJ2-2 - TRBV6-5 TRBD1 ASSLRGPTGELF
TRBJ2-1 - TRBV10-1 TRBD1 ASSGTGGPTYNEQF
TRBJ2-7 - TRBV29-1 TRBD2 SVELSGGGEQY
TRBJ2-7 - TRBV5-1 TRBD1 ASSLVGQTYEQY
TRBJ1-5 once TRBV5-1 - ASSLTGMGQPQH
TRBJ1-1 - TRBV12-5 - ASGLPTGMNTEAF
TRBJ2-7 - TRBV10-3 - AISESLHYPGTYYEQY
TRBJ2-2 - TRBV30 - AFWASTNTGELF
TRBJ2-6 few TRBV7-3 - ASSPGTGANVLT
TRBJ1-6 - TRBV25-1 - ASSESSSYNSPLH
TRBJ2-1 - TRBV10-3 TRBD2 AISPGLAGGSVTPKNEQF
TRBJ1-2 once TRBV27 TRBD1 ASRGDSSYGYT
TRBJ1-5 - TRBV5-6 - ASSLYGSVYQPQH
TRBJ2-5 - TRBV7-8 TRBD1 ASSPTRTGGQETQY
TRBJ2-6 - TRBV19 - ASSIPGSGANVLT
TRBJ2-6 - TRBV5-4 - ASSLAGGLGANVLT
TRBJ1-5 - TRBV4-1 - ASSQDINRPSNQPQH
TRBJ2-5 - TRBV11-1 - ASSPGRETQY
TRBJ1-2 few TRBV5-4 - ASSLVKAAGYGYT
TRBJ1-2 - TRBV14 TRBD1 ASSPRDRVYGYT
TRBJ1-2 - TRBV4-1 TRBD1 ASSQEGQGATPNYGYT
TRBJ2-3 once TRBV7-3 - ASSTSGGGLTDTQY
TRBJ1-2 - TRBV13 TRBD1 ASSPPNRGDYGYT
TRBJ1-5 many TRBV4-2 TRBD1 ASSLAQGRNQPQH
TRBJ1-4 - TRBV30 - AFDRTAGEKLF
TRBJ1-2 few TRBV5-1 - ASSPGDTGSYGYT
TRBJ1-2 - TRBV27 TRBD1 ASSPGTGGTVEGYT
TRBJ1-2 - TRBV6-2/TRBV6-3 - ASSARPGTHYGYT
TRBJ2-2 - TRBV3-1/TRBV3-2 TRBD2 ASSPRGGPNTGELF
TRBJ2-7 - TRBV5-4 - ASSLNDNYEQY
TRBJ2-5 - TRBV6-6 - ASSSGRAGDETQY
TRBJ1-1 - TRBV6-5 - ASSPYMNTEAF
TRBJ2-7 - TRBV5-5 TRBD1 ASSLPGQGAYEQY
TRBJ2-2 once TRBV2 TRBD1 ASDKQGGAGELF
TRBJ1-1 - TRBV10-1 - ASSAGFEAF
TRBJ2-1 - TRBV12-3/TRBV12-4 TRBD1 ASSLGQGDEQF
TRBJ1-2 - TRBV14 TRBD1 ASSTRQGAIYGYT